The T cell receptor (beta chain) under discussion was sequenced for a study of PD-L1 blockade in urothelial cancer. Study context: From 0 to 3 prior chemotherapy regimens had been given to the patients.

Sequencing used immunoSEQ multiplex PCR; TCRdb keeps in-frame clones, though not all of them. The table includes tens of thousands of clones, 84% detected once. V lost 5 bases to trimming and J lost 6 bases; unmatched junction nucleotides: 11. Looked up from germline, CDR1 is SQVTM and CDR2 is ANQGSEA. The CDR3 has 14 amino acids. The sequence came from a man aged 65-85 years with urothelial cancer. The gene calls are TRBV29-1 and TRBJ2-7; 9 bases are a match to TRBD2. The starting material was PBMCs, obtained around atezolizumab (anti-PD-L1) treatment. The CDR3 loop is CSVRQAGGPAEQYF. The CDR3 DNA is TGCAGCGTTCGACAGGCGGGAGGGCCCGCCGAGCAGTACTTC.